This is a list of T cell receptor beta chains from one sample in a study of PD-1 blockade in classical Hodgkin lymphoma. Here immunoSEQ multiplex PCR was the method, and the copy in TCRdb shows in-frame clones only, minus some. In the table there are approximately 90,000 clones, 75% to 85% of which are singletons. This sample comprised peripheral blood mononuclear cells (PBMCs), obtained before the fourth cycle of nivolumab. All receptors come from a human donor with classical Hodgkin lymphoma. Each CDR3 is given with its conserved first and last residue. The D gene is left open where the match is weak. The size field is filled for only some rows; it gives once, few, many or a size class.

j_gene: TRBJ2-2
d_gene: .
v_gene: TRBV5-1
abundance: .
CDR3aa: CASSGIASLAGELFF
CDR3nt: TGCGCCAGCAGCGGTATAGCGTCCCTGGCCGGGGAGCTGTTTTTT

j_gene: TRBJ2-3
d_gene: TRBD2
v_gene: TRBV4-2
abundance: .
CDR3aa: CASSQGLVGDTQYF
CDR3nt: TGTGCCAGCAGCCAGGGACTAGTAGGAGATACGCAGTATTTT

j_gene: TRBJ2-1
d_gene: .
v_gene: TRBV19
abundance: .
CDR3aa: CASSIGLPTNNEQFF
CDR3nt: TGTGCCAGTAGTATAGGACTTCCCACAAACAATGAGCAGTTCTTC

j_gene: TRBJ2-2
d_gene: .
v_gene: TRBV10-3
abundance: .
CDR3aa: CAISEANTGELFF
CDR3nt: TGTGCCATCAGTGAAGCGAACACCGGGGAGCTGTTTTTT

j_gene: TRBJ2-1
d_gene: .
v_gene: TRBV30
abundance: .
CDR3aa: CAWSTGTAGYNEQFF
CDR3nt: TGTGCCTGGAGTACCGGGACGGCGGGGTACAATGAGCAGTTCTTC

j_gene: TRBJ2-5
d_gene: .
v_gene: TRBV9
abundance: .
CDR3aa: CASSRERLGETQYF
CDR3nt: TGTGCCAGCAGCCGAGAGAGGTTAGGAGAGACCCAGTACTTC

j_gene: TRBJ2-1
d_gene: TRBD2
v_gene: TRBV7-7
abundance: .
CDR3aa: CASSRLAGVGEQFF
CDR3nt: TGTGCCAGCAGCAGACTAGCGGGAGTCGGTGAGCAGTTCTTC

j_gene: TRBJ1-5
d_gene: TRBD1
v_gene: TRBV19
abundance: .
CDR3aa: CASSWTGYSNQPQHF
CDR3nt: TGTGCCAGTAGTTGGACAGGGTATAGCAATCAGCCCCAGCATTTT

j_gene: TRBJ1-3
d_gene: .
v_gene: TRBV6-1
abundance: .
CDR3aa: CASSERGRNTIYF
CDR3nt: TGTGCCAGCAGTGAAAGGGGGAGGAACACCATATATTTT

j_gene: TRBJ2-3
d_gene: .
v_gene: TRBV7-3
abundance: .
CDR3aa: CASSLRSSRAGDTQYF
CDR3nt: TGTGCCAGCAGCTTAAGGTCATCGAGGGCGGGAGATACGCAGTATTTT

j_gene: TRBJ2-7
d_gene: TRBD1
v_gene: TRBV7-8
abundance: .
CDR3aa: CASSWTGNEQYF
CDR3nt: TGTGCCAGCAGCTGGACAGGGAACGAGCAGTACTTC

j_gene: TRBJ2-2
d_gene: TRBD1
v_gene: TRBV10-3
abundance: .
CDR3aa: CATYPGGTGELFF
CDR3nt: TGTGCCACCTATCCAGGGGGCACCGGGGAGCTGTTTTTT

j_gene: TRBJ2-7
d_gene: TRBD2
v_gene: TRBV5-1
abundance: .
CDR3aa: CASSRAGVWNEQYF
CDR3nt: TGCGCCAGCAGCCGGGCGGGGGTTTGGAACGAGCAGTACTTC

j_gene: TRBJ2-2
d_gene: .
v_gene: TRBV7-9
abundance: .
CDR3aa: CASLGGSYTGELFF
CDR3nt: TGTGCCAGCCTGGGGGGAAGCTACACCGGGGAGCTGTTTTTT

j_gene: TRBJ2-3
d_gene: .
v_gene: TRBV9
abundance: .
CDR3aa: CASSVAATPTDTQYF
CDR3nt: TGTGCCAGCAGCGTGGCGGCAACCCCCACAGATACGCAGTATTTT

j_gene: TRBJ2-3
d_gene: .
v_gene: TRBV10-3
abundance: .
CDR3aa: CAISGSRGGEGTDTQYF
CDR3nt: TGTGCCATCAGTGGCTCAAGAGGAGGGGAGGGCACAGATACGCAGTATTTT

j_gene: TRBJ2-7
d_gene: .
v_gene: TRBV27
abundance: .
CDR3aa: CASSPQGSPPEQYF
CDR3nt: TGTGCCAGCAGCCCGCAAGGGAGTCCCCCCGAGCAGTACTTC

j_gene: TRBJ2-7
d_gene: .
v_gene: TRBV28
abundance: .
CDR3aa: CASSRPGQMREQYF
CDR3nt: TGTGCCAGCAGTAGACCGGGACAAATGAGGGAGCAGTACTTC

j_gene: TRBJ1-5
d_gene: .
v_gene: TRBV18
abundance: .
CDR3aa: CASSKLEGNQPQHF
CDR3nt: TGTGCCAGCTCAAAACTAGAAGGCAATCAGCCCCAGCATTTT

j_gene: TRBJ2-1
d_gene: TRBD2
v_gene: TRBV7-7
abundance: few
CDR3aa: CASSLYQTSHEQFF
CDR3nt: TGTGCCAGCAGCCTATACCAGACTAGCCATGAGCAGTTCTTC

j_gene: TRBJ2-1
d_gene: .
v_gene: TRBV9
abundance: .
CDR3aa: CASSVPPLYEQFF
CDR3nt: TGTGCCAGCAGCGTGCCCCCACTCTATGAGCAGTTCTTC

j_gene: TRBJ2-2
d_gene: .
v_gene: TRBV13
abundance: many
CDR3aa: CASSSTGLNTGELFF
CDR3nt: TGTGCCAGCAGCTCCACAGGGTTGAACACCGGGGAGCTGTTTTTT

j_gene: TRBJ1-1
d_gene: .
v_gene: TRBV19
abundance: .
CDR3aa: CASSNRQANTEAFF
CDR3nt: TGTGCCAGTAGTAACAGACAGGCAAACACTGAAGCTTTCTTT

j_gene: TRBJ2-3
d_gene: .
v_gene: TRBV21-1
abundance: .
CDR3aa: CASICERNSDTQYF
CDR3nt: TGTGCCAGCATATGTGAGCGGAACTCAGATACGCAGTATTTT

j_gene: TRBJ1-5
d_gene: .
v_gene: TRBV7-6
abundance: .
CDR3aa: CASSLGAGSNQPQHF
CDR3nt: TGTGCCAGCAGCTTAGGTGCCGGGTCCAATCAGCCCCAGCATTTT

j_gene: TRBJ1-5
d_gene: TRBD1
v_gene: TRBV19
abundance: once
CDR3aa: CASIGQGAGNQPQHF
CDR3nt: TGTGCCAGTATCGGACAGGGGGCAGGCAATCAGCCCCAGCATTTT

j_gene: TRBJ2-2
d_gene: .
v_gene: TRBV5-6
abundance: few
CDR3aa: CASNDGTGELFF
CDR3nt: TGTGCCAGCAACGACGGGACCGGGGAGCTGTTTTTT

j_gene: TRBJ2-3
d_gene: .
v_gene: TRBV18
abundance: .
CDR3aa: CASSPPRLGLSDTQYF
CDR3nt: TGTGCCAGCTCACCTCCCCGATTGGGGCTCTCAGATACGCAGTATTTT

j_gene: TRBJ1-2
d_gene: TRBD1
v_gene: TRBV4-1
abundance: .
CDR3aa: CASSQVGQGKGGYTF
CDR3nt: TGCGCCAGCAGCCAAGTGGGACAGGGAAAGGGTGGCTACACCTTC

j_gene: TRBJ1-1
d_gene: .
v_gene: TRBV6-5
abundance: .
CDR3aa: CASRATGREAFF
CDR3nt: TGTGCCAGCAGGGCGACAGGACGAGAAGCTTTCTTT

j_gene: TRBJ2-1
d_gene: .
v_gene: TRBV5-1
abundance: .
CDR3aa: CASSQDASYNEQFF
CDR3nt: TGCGCCAGCAGCCAAGACGCCTCTTACAATGAGCAGTTCTTC

j_gene: TRBJ1-1
d_gene: .
v_gene: TRBV19
abundance: .
CDR3aa: CASSKWGRDTEAFF
CDR3nt: TGTGCCAGTAGTAAGTGGGGCAGGGACACTGAAGCTTTCTTT

j_gene: TRBJ2-5
d_gene: TRBD2
v_gene: TRBV6-1
abundance: .
CDR3aa: CASSLGGGQETQYF
CDR3nt: TGTGCCAGCAGCCTCGGGGGGGGGCAGGAGACCCAGTACTTC

j_gene: TRBJ1-5
d_gene: .
v_gene: TRBV19
abundance: .
CDR3aa: CASSIVGGMTYQPQHF
CDR3nt: TGTGCCAGTAGTATAGTGGGCGGAATGACCTATCAGCCCCAGCATTTT

j_gene: TRBJ1-1
d_gene: .
v_gene: TRBV5-4
abundance: .
CDR3aa: CASTPEPANTEAFF
CDR3nt: TGTGCCAGCACCCCCGAACCGGCGAACACTGAAGCTTTCTTT

j_gene: TRBJ2-2
d_gene: .
v_gene: TRBV2
abundance: .
CDR3aa: CASSSTSAGELFF
CDR3nt: TGTGCCAGCAGTTCCACTAGTGCCGGGGAGCTGTTTTTT

j_gene: TRBJ1-1
d_gene: TRBD1
v_gene: TRBV7-2
abundance: .
CDR3aa: CASSRQGADTEAFF
CDR3nt: TGTGCCAGCAGCCGACAGGGGGCCGACACTGAAGCTTTCTTT

j_gene: TRBJ2-1
d_gene: TRBD2
v_gene: TRBV5-1
abundance: .
CDR3aa: CASRVGGLVLNEQFF
CDR3nt: TGCGCCAGCAGAGTCGGTGGACTAGTACTCAATGAGCAGTTCTTC

j_gene: TRBJ1-2
d_gene: TRBD1
v_gene: TRBV5-1
abundance: .
CDR3aa: CASSPGTGYLGYTF
CDR3nt: TGCGCCAGCAGCCCCGGGACAGGGTATCTTGGCTACACCTTC

j_gene: TRBJ1-1
d_gene: .
v_gene: TRBV7-9
abundance: .
CDR3aa: CASSLVGRRWTEAFF
CDR3nt: TGTGCCAGCAGCTTAGTGGGCCGAAGATGGACTGAAGCTTTCTTT

j_gene: TRBJ1-1
d_gene: TRBD1
v_gene: TRBV30
abundance: few
CDR3aa: CAWSATGLGEAFF
CDR3nt: TGTGCCTGGAGCGCGACAGGGTTGGGTGAAGCTTTCTTT

j_gene: TRBJ2-5
d_gene: .
v_gene: TRBV27
abundance: once
CDR3aa: CASSFWRTVQETQYF
CDR3nt: TGTGCCAGCAGCTTCTGGAGGACGGTTCAAGAGACCCAGTACTTC